This is a list of T cell receptor beta chains from one sample in a study of T cell responses to AZD1222 COVID-19 vaccine. Profiling relied on immunoSEQ multiplex PCR, and the TCRdb table lists in-frame clones only, not all of them. Found here are some 94,000 clones, around 90% of them singletons; the top ten hold under 5.5%. The sequences come from peripheral blood, collected 28 days after the second AZD1222 dose. The receptors were sampled from an adult who received the AZD1222 COVID-19 vaccine. CDR3s include the opening cysteine and the closing phenylalanine or tryptophan. D genes are given only for firm matches. The size of a clone is reported for some rows only, either as once, few or many, or as a class for expanded clones.

j_call: TRBJ2-5; d_call: TRBD2; v_call: TRBV7-9; clone_size: once; cdr3_nt: TGTGCCAGCAGCTTAGTAGCGACTAGCGGGACCCAAGAGACCCAGTACTTC; cdr3_aa: CASSLVATSGTQETQYF
j_call: TRBJ1-1; d_call: .; v_call: TRBV6-1; clone_size: .; cdr3_nt: TGTGCCAGCAGTGAAGTTTGGGGTAGTTCCACTGAAGCTTTCTTT; cdr3_aa: CASSEVWGSSTEAFF
j_call: TRBJ2-1; d_call: .; v_call: TRBV2; clone_size: .; cdr3_nt: TGTGCCAGCAGCGTAAGGGTTAGCGGCGAGGAATACAATGAGCAGTTCTTC; cdr3_aa: CASSVRVSGEEYNEQFF
j_call: TRBJ1-5; d_call: TRBD1; v_call: TRBV7-2; clone_size: .; cdr3_nt: TGTGCCAGCAGCTTCCAGGGGGATCAGCCCCAGCATTTT; cdr3_aa: CASSFQGDQPQHF
j_call: TRBJ1-2; d_call: .; v_call: TRBV7-8; clone_size: .; cdr3_nt: TGTGCCAGCAGCGCACGTACTTTCTATGGCTACACCTTC; cdr3_aa: CASSARTFYGYTF
j_call: TRBJ2-4; d_call: .; v_call: TRBV14; clone_size: .; cdr3_nt: TGTGCCAGCAGTACCCTCGGCGGTGGAAACATTCAGTACTTC; cdr3_aa: CASSTLGGGNIQYF
j_call: TRBJ1-1; d_call: .; v_call: TRBV5-4; clone_size: .; cdr3_nt: TGTGCCAGCAGCTTGGCAGGGGCAAACACTGAAGCTTTCTTT; cdr3_aa: CASSLAGANTEAFF
j_call: TRBJ2-3; d_call: TRBD1; v_call: TRBV5-7; clone_size: .; cdr3_nt: TGTGCCAGCAGCTTGGGCGCGACAGGGCAAATCACAGATACGCAGTATTTT; cdr3_aa: CASSLGATGQITDTQYF
j_call: TRBJ1-4; d_call: TRBD1; v_call: TRBV25-1; clone_size: once; cdr3_nt: TGTGCCAGCAGTGATCTGGGCAGGGGGCATGAAAAACTGTTTTTT; cdr3_aa: CASSDLGRGHEKLFF
j_call: TRBJ2-2; d_call: .; v_call: TRBV24-1; clone_size: .; cdr3_nt: TGTGCCACCAGTGACCCCTTAGGGACCGGGGAGCTGTTTTTT; cdr3_aa: CATSDPLGTGELFF
j_call: TRBJ1-1; d_call: .; v_call: TRBV3-1/TRBV3-2; clone_size: .; cdr3_nt: TGTGCCAGCAGCCAAGAGTCGGGGTTCACTGAAGCTTTCTTT; cdr3_aa: CASSQESGFTEAFF
j_call: TRBJ1-1; d_call: .; v_call: TRBV29-1; clone_size: .; cdr3_nt: TGCAGCGTTGGGGGGATGGGCAGGGATGCTGAAGCTTTCTTT; cdr3_aa: CSVGGMGRDAEAFF
j_call: TRBJ2-3; d_call: TRBD2; v_call: TRBV7-2; clone_size: few; cdr3_nt: TGTGCCAGCAGCCTTAGGGGGACTAGCACATACTACACAGATACGCAGTATTTT; cdr3_aa: CASSLRGTSTYYTDTQYF
j_call: TRBJ2-2; d_call: TRBD1; v_call: TRBV4-1; clone_size: .; cdr3_nt: TGCGCCAGCAGCCAAGGACAGGGGGGCCTTAACACCGGGGAGCTGTTTTTT; cdr3_aa: CASSQGQGGLNTGELFF
j_call: TRBJ2-2; d_call: .; v_call: TRBV4-3; clone_size: .; cdr3_nt: TGCGCCAGCAGCCAAGATTGGGAAGCCGGGGAGCTGTTTTTT; cdr3_aa: CASSQDWEAGELFF
j_call: TRBJ2-3; d_call: .; v_call: TRBV4-3; clone_size: .; cdr3_nt: TGCGCCAGCAGCCAAGATGTAGGGGCGCGTACAGATACGCAGTATTTT; cdr3_aa: CASSQDVGARTDTQYF
j_call: TRBJ2-7; d_call: TRBD1; v_call: TRBV9; clone_size: once; cdr3_nt: TGTGCCAGCAGCCTCGGGGGACAGGGGACCTACGAGCAGTACTTC; cdr3_aa: CASSLGGQGTYEQYF
j_call: TRBJ1-1; d_call: .; v_call: TRBV4-1; clone_size: .; cdr3_nt: TGCGCCAGCAGCCAAGGGCCTGAGGTTGCTTTCTTT; cdr3_aa: CASSQGPEVAFF
j_call: TRBJ2-7; d_call: .; v_call: TRBV11-1; clone_size: .; cdr3_nt: TGTGCCAGCAGCTTAACTTCCGGTGTTTTCGACGAGCAGTACTTC; cdr3_aa: CASSLTSGVFDEQYF
j_call: TRBJ1-2; d_call: .; v_call: TRBV29-1; clone_size: once; cdr3_nt: TGCAGCGTTGAAAAGGGGTCAGGGGCTTATGGCTACACCTTC; cdr3_aa: CSVEKGSGAYGYTF
j_call: TRBJ2-5; d_call: .; v_call: TRBV10-3; clone_size: .; cdr3_nt: TGTGCCATCAGTGGGGCAGCCCCGGAGACCCAGTACTTC; cdr3_aa: CAISGAAPETQYF
j_call: TRBJ1-6; d_call: TRBD1; v_call: TRBV7-6; clone_size: .; cdr3_nt: TGTGCCAGCAGCTCAAGACAGGGAGATTCACCCCTCCACTTT; cdr3_aa: CASSSRQGDSPLHF
j_call: TRBJ1-6; d_call: TRBD1; v_call: TRBV7-9; clone_size: .; cdr3_nt: TGTGCCAGCGGTCAGGGGGACAGGGATAATTCACCCCTCCACTTT; cdr3_aa: CASGQGDRDNSPLHF
j_call: TRBJ1-2; d_call: .; v_call: TRBV7-9; clone_size: .; cdr3_nt: TGTGCCAGCAGCCCGTGGACAGTTATTAAGGGGACGAACTATGGCTACACCTTC; cdr3_aa: CASSPWTVIKGTNYGYTF
j_call: TRBJ2-5; d_call: .; v_call: TRBV5-1; clone_size: .; cdr3_nt: TGCGCCAGCAGCTTGGCGGCGGGTTCTAGCCGCTTTCAGTACTTC; cdr3_aa: CASSLAAGSSRFQYF
j_call: TRBJ1-1; d_call: .; v_call: TRBV19; clone_size: .; cdr3_nt: TGTGCCAGTAGTAGACGAAGGGCGGGGAACACTGAAGCTTTCTTT; cdr3_aa: CASSRRRAGNTEAFF
j_call: TRBJ1-2; d_call: .; v_call: TRBV7-3; clone_size: .; cdr3_nt: TGTGCCAGCAGCCGAGACGGAATTACTAACTATGGCTACACCTTC; cdr3_aa: CASSRDGITNYGYTF
j_call: TRBJ1-2; d_call: TRBD1; v_call: TRBV7-9; clone_size: .; cdr3_nt: TGTGCCAGCAGTGGGGGACAGACCCCCTATGGCTACACCTTC; cdr3_aa: CASSGGQTPYGYTF
j_call: TRBJ1-2; d_call: TRBD1; v_call: TRBV2; clone_size: .; cdr3_nt: TGTGCCAGCAGGGGACAGGGGGGGAGTGGCTACACCTTC; cdr3_aa: CASRGQGGSGYTF
j_call: TRBJ2-3; d_call: TRBD2; v_call: TRBV10-3; clone_size: .; cdr3_nt: TGTGCCATCAGTATGACTAGCGGGGGCCAAAGTCGCACAGATACGCAGTATTTT; cdr3_aa: CAISMTSGGQSRTDTQYF
j_call: TRBJ2-5; d_call: .; v_call: TRBV6-1; clone_size: many; cdr3_nt: TGTGCCAGCAGTGACGTGGCGGGGGCCCAAGAGACCCAGTACTTC; cdr3_aa: CASSDVAGAQETQYF
j_call: TRBJ2-3; d_call: TRBD2; v_call: TRBV20-1; clone_size: once; cdr3_nt: TGCAGTGCTAGTTATAGCGGGGTCACAGATACGCAGTATTTT; cdr3_aa: CSASYSGVTDTQYF
j_call: TRBJ1-5; d_call: TRBD1; v_call: TRBV19; clone_size: .; cdr3_nt: TGTGCCAGTGGACCGGGACAGGGGGCATATAGCAATCAGCCCCAGCATTTT; cdr3_aa: CASGPGQGAYSNQPQHF
j_call: TRBJ2-2; d_call: TRBD1; v_call: TRBV5-4; clone_size: .; cdr3_nt: TGTGCCAGCACTTCCGGGACAGGGGGCTTTCAGAGGGAGCTGTTTTTT; cdr3_aa: CASTSGTGGFQRELFF
j_call: TRBJ1-4; d_call: .; v_call: TRBV7-9; clone_size: .; cdr3_nt: TGTGCCAGCAGCTTAGCCCCGTCGGAAAAACTGTTTTTT; cdr3_aa: CASSLAPSEKLFF
j_call: TRBJ1-4; d_call: .; v_call: TRBV6-5; clone_size: .; cdr3_nt: TGTGCCAGCAGTTACAGGGGCGTTGAAAAACTGTTTTTT; cdr3_aa: CASSYRGVEKLFF
j_call: TRBJ2-5; d_call: .; v_call: TRBV5-1; clone_size: .; cdr3_nt: TGCGCCAGCAGCCCGGATCTGGAGACCCAGTACTTC; cdr3_aa: CASSPDLETQYF
j_call: TRBJ1-1; d_call: .; v_call: TRBV10-3; clone_size: .; cdr3_nt: TGTGCCATCAGGCGGGACTTGAACACTGAAGCTTTCTTT; cdr3_aa: CAIRRDLNTEAFF
j_call: TRBJ1-1; d_call: TRBD1; v_call: TRBV20-1; clone_size: .; cdr3_nt: TGCAGTGCTAGTGGGGACAGGGGATTGGTTACTGAAGCTTTCTTT; cdr3_aa: CSASGDRGLVTEAFF
j_call: TRBJ1-1; d_call: .; v_call: TRBV20-1; clone_size: .; cdr3_nt: TGCAGTGCTAGTACGGTGGTTCAGAACACTGAAGCTTTCTTT; cdr3_aa: CSASTVVQNTEAFF
j_call: TRBJ2-3; d_call: .; v_call: TRBV28; clone_size: .; cdr3_nt: TGTGCCACTTGCGTGGGCACAGATACGCAGTATTTT; cdr3_aa: CATCVGTDTQYF
j_call: TRBJ2-3; d_call: TRBD2; v_call: TRBV9; clone_size: .; cdr3_nt: TGTGCCAGCAGCCCTGGGGCTACGGGGGGACGCACAGATACGCAGTATTTT; cdr3_aa: CASSPGATGGRTDTQYF
j_call: TRBJ2-2; d_call: .; v_call: TRBV7-9; clone_size: .; cdr3_nt: TGTGCCAGCAGCTTAGTGGACGAGACAGGTAGAACCGGGGAGCTGTTTTTT; cdr3_aa: CASSLVDETGRTGELFF
j_call: TRBJ1-4; d_call: TRBD1; v_call: TRBV28; clone_size: .; cdr3_nt: TGTGCCAGCAGTTCGCCAGGGGGGAAACTGTTTTTT; cdr3_aa: CASSSPGGKLFF
j_call: TRBJ1-5; d_call: .; v_call: TRBV4-3; clone_size: .; cdr3_nt: TGCGCCAGCAGCCCTTCTGAGGGGATCAATCAGCCCCAGCATTTT; cdr3_aa: CASSPSEGINQPQHF
j_call: TRBJ2-1; d_call: TRBD2; v_call: TRBV5-5; clone_size: .; cdr3_nt: TGTGCCAGCAGCTTGGGGCTAGCGGGTGTGCCTGAGCAGTTCTTC; cdr3_aa: CASSLGLAGVPEQFF
j_call: TRBJ2-5; d_call: TRBD1; v_call: TRBV7-2; clone_size: .; cdr3_nt: TGTGCCAGCAGCTCTCAGGGGGTGGGGACCCAGTACTTC; cdr3_aa: CASSSQGVGTQYF
j_call: TRBJ2-3; d_call: .; v_call: TRBV5-1; clone_size: .; cdr3_nt: TGCGCCAGCAGCTTGCGCGGGACTTCGCAATTTACAGATACGCAGTATTTT; cdr3_aa: CASSLRGTSQFTDTQYF
j_call: TRBJ2-3; d_call: TRBD2; v_call: TRBV24-1; clone_size: .; cdr3_nt: TGTGCCACCAGTGACCCAAGCGGGGGGAAGACAGATACGCAGTATTTT; cdr3_aa: CATSDPSGGKTDTQYF
j_call: TRBJ1-2; d_call: TRBD1; v_call: TRBV28; clone_size: .; cdr3_nt: TGTGCCAGCAGTGAAACCAGGGGGGGGTATGGCTACACCTTC; cdr3_aa: CASSETRGGYGYTF
j_call: TRBJ1-6; d_call: .; v_call: TRBV5-6; clone_size: .; cdr3_nt: TGTGCCAGCAGCGAGACACTTAAGAATTCACCCCTCCACTTT; cdr3_aa: CASSETLKNSPLHF
j_call: TRBJ1-2; d_call: .; v_call: TRBV4-1; clone_size: .; cdr3_nt: TGCGCCAGCAGCCAAGTAACAGGGAACTATGGCTACACCTTC; cdr3_aa: CASSQVTGNYGYTF
j_call: TRBJ2-7; d_call: .; v_call: TRBV30; clone_size: .; cdr3_nt: TGTGCCTGGAGTGAGGGGCGCGAGCAGTACTTC; cdr3_aa: CAWSEGREQYF
j_call: TRBJ1-6; d_call: TRBD1; v_call: TRBV9; clone_size: .; cdr3_nt: TGTGCCAGCAGCGTAGAGGGACAGGTCAATTCACCCCTCCACTTT; cdr3_aa: CASSVEGQVNSPLHF
j_call: TRBJ2-1; d_call: TRBD1; v_call: TRBV5-5; clone_size: .; cdr3_nt: TGTGCCAGCAGCTTGACCCTCATCAGACCGGGACAGGGGGTGAATGAGCAGTTCTTC; cdr3_aa: CASSLTLIRPGQGVNEQFF
j_call: TRBJ1-2; d_call: TRBD1; v_call: TRBV25-1; clone_size: once; cdr3_nt: TGTGCCAGCAGTGGGGGGACAGGGCTCTATGGCTACACCTTC; cdr3_aa: CASSGGTGLYGYTF
j_call: TRBJ1-2; d_call: .; v_call: TRBV12-5; clone_size: .; cdr3_nt: TGTGCTAGTGGTTTGCTAACCGGACCTTCCGGCTACACCTTC; cdr3_aa: CASGLLTGPSGYTF
j_call: TRBJ2-1; d_call: .; v_call: TRBV19; clone_size: .; cdr3_nt: TGTGCCAGTAGTATAAATCCGGAGAGCTCCTACAATGAGCAGTTCTTC; cdr3_aa: CASSINPESSYNEQFF
j_call: TRBJ2-3; d_call: .; v_call: TRBV2; clone_size: .; cdr3_nt: TGTGCCAGCAGGGGAAGGGGGAAGGGCACAGATACGCAGTATTTT; cdr3_aa: CASRGRGKGTDTQYF